A selection of T cell receptor beta chains follows, all from one sample in a study of shared clonotypes between healthy human individuals. The data were produced by immunoSEQ multiplex PCR, yet TCRdb's version contains in-frame clones alone and is incomplete. This sample has around 2,000,000 clones, with about 95% found just once. The source material was naive CD8+ T cells sorted from blood. These receptors originate from a man aged 18 to 29 in good health. Both conserved end residues are part of each CDR3. Fields, in order: CDR3 protein, CDR3 DNA, D gene, clone size, V gene, J gene. The D gene is left open where the match is weak. The listing skips clone size in some rows; elsewhere it reads once, few, many or a size class.

cdr3_aa: CASSWGLAGLYEQYF; cdr3_nt: TGTGCCAGTAGTTGGGGTTTAGCGGGCTTGTACGAGCAGTACTTC; d_call: TRBD2; clone_size: .; v_call: TRBV19; j_call: TRBJ2-7
cdr3_aa: CASSRRGGPDQPQHF; cdr3_nt: TGCGCCAGCAGCCGGCGGGGAGGGCCGGATCAGCCCCAGCATTTT; d_call: .; clone_size: .; v_call: TRBV5-1; j_call: TRBJ1-5
cdr3_aa: CASSFRPDEQYF; cdr3_nt: TGTGCCAGCAGTTTCAGACCGGACGAGCAGTACTTC; d_call: .; clone_size: .; v_call: TRBV28; j_call: TRBJ2-7
cdr3_aa: CASGGLAGEGETQYF; cdr3_nt: TGTGCCAGCGGGGGACTAGCGGGAGAGGGAGAGACCCAGTACTTC; d_call: TRBD2; clone_size: .; v_call: TRBV2; j_call: TRBJ2-5
cdr3_aa: CASSLRGIDNQPQHF; cdr3_nt: TGTGCCAGCAGTTTAAGGGGAATTGACAATCAGCCCCAGCATTTT; d_call: .; clone_size: .; v_call: TRBV28; j_call: TRBJ1-5
cdr3_aa: CASSIPGTSGSYEQYF; cdr3_nt: TGTGCCAGCAGTATCCCCGGGACTAGCGGTAGCTACGAGCAGTACTTC; d_call: TRBD2; clone_size: .; v_call: TRBV25-1; j_call: TRBJ2-7
cdr3_aa: CASILLQRTNEKLFF; cdr3_nt: TGCGCCAGCATTTTATTACAGCGCACTAATGAAAAACTGTTTTTT; d_call: .; clone_size: .; v_call: TRBV10-1; j_call: TRBJ1-4
cdr3_aa: CASSEMTSYEQYF; cdr3_nt: TGTGCCAGCAGTGAAATGACTTCCTACGAGCAGTACTTC; d_call: .; clone_size: .; v_call: TRBV6-1; j_call: TRBJ2-7
cdr3_aa: CASSESAGGSGDTQYF; cdr3_nt: TGCGCCAGCAGTGAGTCCGCGGGAGGGTCAGGGGATACGCAGTATTTT; d_call: TRBD2; clone_size: .; v_call: TRBV10-2; j_call: TRBJ2-3
cdr3_aa: CASSAYYEQYF; cdr3_nt: TGTGCCAGCAGTGCGTACTACGAGCAGTACTTC; d_call: .; clone_size: .; v_call: TRBV6-1; j_call: TRBJ2-7
cdr3_aa: CSVERAGEQFF; cdr3_nt: TGCAGCGTGGAGAGGGCCGGTGAGCAGTTCTTC; d_call: .; clone_size: .; v_call: TRBV29-1; j_call: TRBJ2-1
cdr3_aa: CASSLDDGVRGYTF; cdr3_nt: TGTGCCAGCAGCTTAGATGACGGGGTTAGGGGCTACACCTTC; d_call: .; clone_size: .; v_call: TRBV7-9; j_call: TRBJ1-2
cdr3_aa: CASSLVVIETQYF; cdr3_nt: TGTGCCAGCAGCTTAGTTGTCATAGAGACCCAGTACTTC; d_call: .; clone_size: .; v_call: TRBV7-2; j_call: TRBJ2-5
cdr3_aa: CASSSSMGPVAYEQYF; cdr3_nt: TGTGCCAGCAGTTCGTCTATGGGACCAGTAGCCTACGAGCAGTACTTC; d_call: .; clone_size: .; v_call: TRBV27; j_call: TRBJ2-7
cdr3_aa: CASNFGGQETQYF; cdr3_nt: TGTGCCAGCAACTTCGGTGGTCAAGAGACCCAGTACTTC; d_call: .; clone_size: .; v_call: TRBV5-4; j_call: TRBJ2-5
cdr3_aa: CASSMLATITDTQYF; cdr3_nt: TGTGCCAGTAGTATGCTAGCGACAATCACAGATACGCAGTATTTT; d_call: .; clone_size: .; v_call: TRBV19; j_call: TRBJ2-3
cdr3_aa: CASRGEDRGSEQYF; cdr3_nt: TGTGCCAGCCGTGGAGAGGACAGGGGTAGTGAGCAGTACTTC; d_call: TRBD1; clone_size: .; v_call: TRBV27; j_call: TRBJ2-7
cdr3_aa: CASASTPPGYTF; cdr3_nt: TGTGCTAGTGCCTCAACCCCCCCCGGCTACACCTTC; d_call: .; clone_size: .; v_call: TRBV12-5; j_call: TRBJ1-2
cdr3_aa: CASSQGQGNEKLFF; cdr3_nt: TGCGCCAGCAGCCAGGGACAGGGAAATGAAAAACTGTTTTTT; d_call: TRBD1; clone_size: .; v_call: TRBV4-1; j_call: TRBJ1-4
cdr3_aa: CASSSTILVGELFF; cdr3_nt: TGTGCCAGCAGCTCCACAATATTGGTCGGGGAGCTGTTTTTT; d_call: .; clone_size: .; v_call: TRBV5-6; j_call: TRBJ2-2
cdr3_aa: CASSSGREGYGYTF; cdr3_nt: TGTGCCAGCAGTTCGGGCAGGGAGGGCTATGGCTACACCTTC; d_call: .; clone_size: .; v_call: TRBV28; j_call: TRBJ1-2
cdr3_aa: CASTIAAGVVF; cdr3_nt: TGTGCCAGCACCATAGCCGCGGGGGTGGTCTTC; d_call: TRBD2; clone_size: .; v_call: TRBV2; j_call: TRBJ2-7
cdr3_aa: CASSPPPRAPDTQYF; cdr3_nt: TGTGCCAGCAGTCCACCCCCAAGGGCCCCAGATACGCAGTATTTT; d_call: .; clone_size: .; v_call: TRBV2; j_call: TRBJ2-3
cdr3_aa: CASSEGISYEQYF; cdr3_nt: TGTGCCAGCAGTGAGGGTATCTCCTACGAGCAGTACTTC; d_call: .; clone_size: once; v_call: TRBV6-1; j_call: TRBJ2-7
cdr3_aa: CASSRTRVREETQYF; cdr3_nt: TGCGCCAGCAGCCGTACAAGGGTCAGGGAAGAGACCCAGTACTTC; d_call: .; clone_size: .; v_call: TRBV5-1; j_call: TRBJ2-5
cdr3_aa: CASSSSLSSYNEQFF; cdr3_nt: TGTGCCAGCAGTTCGTCCTTGAGCTCCTACAATGAGCAGTTCTTC; d_call: .; clone_size: .; v_call: TRBV6-5; j_call: TRBJ2-1
cdr3_aa: CASSLGTGTNVLSF; cdr3_nt: TGTGCCAGCAGCTTGGGGACAGGGACCAACGTCCTGAGTTTC; d_call: TRBD1; clone_size: .; v_call: TRBV7-9; j_call: TRBJ2-6
cdr3_aa: CASSFGTPQETQYF; cdr3_nt: TGTGCCAGCAGCTTCGGGACTCCTCAAGAGACCCAGTACTTC; d_call: .; clone_size: .; v_call: TRBV5-5; j_call: TRBJ2-5
cdr3_aa: CASRDGAYNEQFF; cdr3_nt: TGCGCCAGCAGGGACGGGGCTTACAATGAGCAGTTCTTC; d_call: .; clone_size: once; v_call: TRBV5-1; j_call: TRBJ2-1
cdr3_aa: CASSYAYQGQDGYTF; cdr3_nt: TGTGCCAGCAGTTACGCTTACCAGGGACAGGATGGCTACACCTTC; d_call: TRBD1; clone_size: .; v_call: TRBV6-5; j_call: TRBJ1-2
cdr3_aa: CASSAGSYNEKLFF; cdr3_nt: TGTGCCAGCAGCGCCGGCAGTTATAATGAAAAACTGTTTTTT; d_call: .; clone_size: once; v_call: TRBV9; j_call: TRBJ1-4
cdr3_aa: CASSLWTGGEKLFF; cdr3_nt: TGTGCCAGCAGTTTATGGACAGGAGGGGAAAAACTGTTTTTT; d_call: .; clone_size: .; v_call: TRBV28; j_call: TRBJ1-4
cdr3_aa: CASSSRGNSYEQYF; cdr3_nt: TGTGCCAGCAGCTCCCGGGGTAACTCCTACGAGCAGTACTTC; d_call: .; clone_size: .; v_call: TRBV11-3; j_call: TRBJ2-7
cdr3_aa: CASSQTLAGAGETQYF; cdr3_nt: TGCGCCAGCAGCCAAACCCTAGCGGGAGCTGGGGAGACCCAGTACTTC; d_call: TRBD2; clone_size: .; v_call: TRBV4-1; j_call: TRBJ2-5
cdr3_aa: CASSLTHDYEQYF; cdr3_nt: TGTGCCAGCAGCTTAACCCATGACTACGAGCAGTACTTC; d_call: .; clone_size: .; v_call: TRBV11-2; j_call: TRBJ2-7
cdr3_aa: CASSKQTGLAPETQYF; cdr3_nt: TGTGCCAGCAGTAAACAAACAGGGTTGGCACCAGAGACCCAGTACTTC; d_call: .; clone_size: .; v_call: TRBV2; j_call: TRBJ2-5
cdr3_aa: CASRLIGGGQNYGYTF; cdr3_nt: TGTGCCAGCAGACTTATTGGCGGGGGACAGAACTATGGCTACACCTTC; d_call: TRBD1; clone_size: .; v_call: TRBV27; j_call: TRBJ1-2
cdr3_aa: CAISDVGTNYGYTF; cdr3_nt: TGTGCCATCAGTGACGTCGGGACTAACTATGGCTACACCTTC; d_call: .; clone_size: .; v_call: TRBV10-3; j_call: TRBJ1-2
cdr3_aa: CASTSSQREGRFEQYF; cdr3_nt: TGTGCCAGCACCTCATCTCAGCGGGAGGGCCGTTTCGAGCAGTACTTC; d_call: TRBD2; clone_size: once; v_call: TRBV2; j_call: TRBJ2-7
cdr3_aa: CASSGRIRGYEQYF; cdr3_nt: TGTGCCAGCAGCGGTCGCATTAGGGGCTACGAGCAGTACTTC; d_call: .; clone_size: few; v_call: TRBV7-3; j_call: TRBJ2-7
cdr3_aa: CASSSGTREGEQYF; cdr3_nt: TGTGCCAGCAGCTCCGGGACTCGGGAAGGGGAGCAGTACTTC; d_call: .; clone_size: .; v_call: TRBV5-4; j_call: TRBJ2-7
cdr3_aa: CASSLGTGTEAFF; cdr3_nt: TGTGCCAGCAGCTTGGGGACAGGAACTGAAGCTTTCTTT; d_call: TRBD1; clone_size: .; v_call: TRBV11-3; j_call: TRBJ1-1
cdr3_aa: CASVETLTPLGEQFF; cdr3_nt: TGTGCCAGCGTGGAGACATTAACCCCTCTGGGTGAGCAGTTCTTC; d_call: .; clone_size: .; v_call: TRBV2; j_call: TRBJ2-1
cdr3_aa: CASSGWTGGQETQYF; cdr3_nt: TGTGCCAGCAGTGGCTGGACAGGGGGCCAAGAGACCCAGTACTTC; d_call: TRBD1; clone_size: .; v_call: TRBV27; j_call: TRBJ2-5
cdr3_aa: CASSQGQGQNEQFF; cdr3_nt: TGTGCCAGCAGCCAAGGGCAGGGGCAAAATGAGCAGTTCTTC; d_call: .; clone_size: .; v_call: TRBV28; j_call: TRBJ2-1
cdr3_aa: CASSFLSIASTDTQYF; cdr3_nt: TGTGCCAGCAGCTTTCTAAGCATCGCTAGCACAGATACGCAGTATTTT; d_call: .; clone_size: .; v_call: TRBV5-5; j_call: TRBJ2-3